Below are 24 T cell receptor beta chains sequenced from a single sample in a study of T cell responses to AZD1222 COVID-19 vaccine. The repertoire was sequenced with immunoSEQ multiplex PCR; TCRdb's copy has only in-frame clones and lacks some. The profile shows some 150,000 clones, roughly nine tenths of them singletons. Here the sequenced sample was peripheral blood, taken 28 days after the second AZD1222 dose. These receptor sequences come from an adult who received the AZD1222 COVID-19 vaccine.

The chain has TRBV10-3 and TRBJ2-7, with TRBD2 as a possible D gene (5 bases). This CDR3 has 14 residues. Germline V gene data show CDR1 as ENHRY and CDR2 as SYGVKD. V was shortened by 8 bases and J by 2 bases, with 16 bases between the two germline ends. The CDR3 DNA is TGTGCCATCGGCAACGGGGATTTAACCTACGAGCAGTACTTC. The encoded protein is CAIGNGDLTYEQYF.

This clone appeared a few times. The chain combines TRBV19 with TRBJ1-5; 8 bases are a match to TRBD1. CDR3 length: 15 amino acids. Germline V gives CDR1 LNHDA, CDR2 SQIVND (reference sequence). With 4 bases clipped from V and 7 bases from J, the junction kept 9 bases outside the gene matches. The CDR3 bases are TGTGCCAGTAGTAACCCCGGGACAGGAGGGCAGCCCCAGCATTTT. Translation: CASSNPGTGGQPQHF. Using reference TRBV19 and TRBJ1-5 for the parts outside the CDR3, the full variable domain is DGGITQSPKYLFRKEGQNVTLSCEQNLNHDAMYWYRQDPGQGLRLIYYSQIVNDFQKGDIAEGYSVSREKKESFPLTVTSAQKNPTAFYLCASSNPGTGGQPQHFGDGTRLSIL.

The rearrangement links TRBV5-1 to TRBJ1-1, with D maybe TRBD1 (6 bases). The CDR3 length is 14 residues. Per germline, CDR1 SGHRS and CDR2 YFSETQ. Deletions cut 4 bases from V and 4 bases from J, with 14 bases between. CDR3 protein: CASSPRGEVTEAFF. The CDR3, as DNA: TGCGCCAGCAGCCCCAGGGGTGAGGTCACTGAAGCTTTCTTT.

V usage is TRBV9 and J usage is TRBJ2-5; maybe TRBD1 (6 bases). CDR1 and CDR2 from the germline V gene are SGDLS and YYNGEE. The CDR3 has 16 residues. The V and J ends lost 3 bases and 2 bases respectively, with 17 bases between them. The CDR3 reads CASSGREGQIQETQYF. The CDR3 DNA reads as TGTGCCAGCAGCGGGAGAGAAGGACAGATTCAAGAGACCCAGTACTTC.

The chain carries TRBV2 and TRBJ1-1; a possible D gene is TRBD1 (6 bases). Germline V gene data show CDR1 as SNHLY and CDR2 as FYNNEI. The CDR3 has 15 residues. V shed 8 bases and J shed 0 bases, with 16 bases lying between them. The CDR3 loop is CASSAGASMNTEAFF. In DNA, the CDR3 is TGTGCCAGCTCTGCGGGGGCATCGATGAACACTGAAGCTTTCTTT.

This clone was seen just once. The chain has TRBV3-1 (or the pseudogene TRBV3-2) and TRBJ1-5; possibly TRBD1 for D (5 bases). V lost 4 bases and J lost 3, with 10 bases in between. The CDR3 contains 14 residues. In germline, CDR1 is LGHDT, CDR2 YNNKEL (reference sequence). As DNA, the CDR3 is TGTGCCAGCAGCCGGGGACTGTACAATCAGCCCCAGCATTTT. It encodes CASSRGLYNQPQHF.

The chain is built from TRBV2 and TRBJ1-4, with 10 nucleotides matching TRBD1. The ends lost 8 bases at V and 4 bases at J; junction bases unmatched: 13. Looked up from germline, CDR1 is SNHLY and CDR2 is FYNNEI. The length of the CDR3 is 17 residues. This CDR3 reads CASDISPDRGGNEKLFF. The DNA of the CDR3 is TGTGCCAGCGATATATCCCCGGACAGGGGGGGTAATGAAAAACTGTTTTTT. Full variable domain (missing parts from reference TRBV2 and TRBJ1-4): EPEVTQTPSHQVTQMGQEVILRCVPISNHLYFYWYRQILGQKVEFLVSFYNNEISEKSEIFDDQFSVERPDGSNFTLKIRSTKLEDSAMYFCASDISPDRGGNEKLFFGSGTQLSVL.

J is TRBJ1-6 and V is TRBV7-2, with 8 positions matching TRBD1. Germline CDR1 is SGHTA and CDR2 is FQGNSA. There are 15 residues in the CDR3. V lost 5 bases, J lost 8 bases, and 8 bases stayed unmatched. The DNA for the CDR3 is TGTGCCAGCAGCCTGAGGACAGGGACGGATTCACCCCTCCACTTT. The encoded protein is CASSLRTGTDSPLHF. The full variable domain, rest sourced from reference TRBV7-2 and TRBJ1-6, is GAGVSQSPSNKVTEKGKDVELRCDPISGHTALYWYRQSLGQGLEFLIYFQGNSAPDKSGLPSDRFSAERTGGSVSTLTIQRTQQEDSAVYLCASSLRTGTDSPLHFGNGTRLTVT.

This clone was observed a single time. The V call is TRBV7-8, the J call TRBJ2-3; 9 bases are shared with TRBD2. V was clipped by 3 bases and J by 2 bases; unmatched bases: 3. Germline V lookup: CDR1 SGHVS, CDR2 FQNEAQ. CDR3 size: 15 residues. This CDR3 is CASSLSSGTTDTQYF. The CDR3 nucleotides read TGTGCCAGCAGCTTGTCTAGCGGGACCACAGATACGCAGTATTTT.

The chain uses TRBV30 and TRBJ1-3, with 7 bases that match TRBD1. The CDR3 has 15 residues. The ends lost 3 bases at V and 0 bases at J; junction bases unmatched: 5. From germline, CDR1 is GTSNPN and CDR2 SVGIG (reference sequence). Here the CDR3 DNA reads TGTGCCTGGAGGAACAGGGGCTTCTCTGGAAACACCATATATTTT. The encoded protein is CAWRNRGFSGNTIYF.

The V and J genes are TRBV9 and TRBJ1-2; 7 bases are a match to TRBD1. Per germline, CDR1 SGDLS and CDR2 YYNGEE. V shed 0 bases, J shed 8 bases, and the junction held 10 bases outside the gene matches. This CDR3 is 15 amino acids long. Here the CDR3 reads CASSVAQGGAVGYTF. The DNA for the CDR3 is TGTGCCAGCAGCGTAGCTCAAGGGGGCGCGGTGGGCTACACCTTC.

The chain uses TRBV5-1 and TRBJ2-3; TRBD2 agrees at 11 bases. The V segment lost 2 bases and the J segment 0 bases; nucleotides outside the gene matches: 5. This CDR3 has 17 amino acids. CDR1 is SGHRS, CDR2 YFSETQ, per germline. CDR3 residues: CASSFGVAGGSTDTQYF. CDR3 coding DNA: TGCGCCAGCAGCTTCGGGGTAGCGGGAGGGAGCACAGATACGCAGTATTTT.

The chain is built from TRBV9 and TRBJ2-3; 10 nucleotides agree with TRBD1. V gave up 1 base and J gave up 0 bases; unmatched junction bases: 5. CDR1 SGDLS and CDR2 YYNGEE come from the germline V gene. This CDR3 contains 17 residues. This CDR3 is CASSVSGQGGSTDTQYF. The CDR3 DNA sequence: TGTGCCAGCAGCGTAAGCGGACAGGGGGGTAGCACAGATACGCAGTATTTT.

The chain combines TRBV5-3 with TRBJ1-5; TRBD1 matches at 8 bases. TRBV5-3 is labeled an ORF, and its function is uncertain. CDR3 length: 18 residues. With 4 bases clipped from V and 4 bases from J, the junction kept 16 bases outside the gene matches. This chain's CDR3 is CARSHTARDRLKNQPQHF. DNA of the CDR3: TGTGCCAGAAGCCATACGGCCCGGGACAGGTTGAAAAATCAGCCCCAGCATTTT.

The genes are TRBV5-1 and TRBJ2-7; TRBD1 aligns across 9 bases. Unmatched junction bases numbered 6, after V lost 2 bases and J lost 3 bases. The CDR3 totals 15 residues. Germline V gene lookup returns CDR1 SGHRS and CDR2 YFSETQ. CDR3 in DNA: TGCGCCAGCAGCTTAGGACAGGGGATATACTACGAGCAGTACTTC. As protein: CASSLGQGIYYEQYF.

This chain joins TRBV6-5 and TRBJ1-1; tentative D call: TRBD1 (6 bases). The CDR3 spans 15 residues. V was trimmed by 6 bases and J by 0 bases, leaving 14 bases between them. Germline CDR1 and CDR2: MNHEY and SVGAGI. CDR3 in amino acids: CASSRQEGMNTEAFF. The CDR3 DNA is TGTGCCAGCAGCCGACAGGAGGGGATGAACACTGAAGCTTTCTTT.

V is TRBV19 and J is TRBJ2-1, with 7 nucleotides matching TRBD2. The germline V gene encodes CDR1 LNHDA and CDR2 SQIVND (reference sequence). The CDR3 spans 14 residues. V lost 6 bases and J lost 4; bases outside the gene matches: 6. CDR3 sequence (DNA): TGTGCCAGTAGGGAGGGCGGGGGTTACAATGAGCAGTTCTTC. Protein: CASREGGGYNEQFF. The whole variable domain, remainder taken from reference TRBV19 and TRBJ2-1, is DGGITQSPKYLFRKEGQNVTLSCEQNLNHDAMYWYRQDPGQGLRLIYYSQIVNDFQKGDIAEGYSVSREKKESFPLTVTSAQKNPTAFYLCASREGGGYNEQFFGPGTRLTVL.

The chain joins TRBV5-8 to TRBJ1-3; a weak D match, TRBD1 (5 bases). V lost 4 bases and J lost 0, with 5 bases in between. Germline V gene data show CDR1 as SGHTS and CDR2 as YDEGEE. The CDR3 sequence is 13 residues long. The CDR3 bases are TGTGCCAGCAGCAGGGGCTCTGGAAACACCATATATTTT. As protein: CASSRGSGNTIYF.

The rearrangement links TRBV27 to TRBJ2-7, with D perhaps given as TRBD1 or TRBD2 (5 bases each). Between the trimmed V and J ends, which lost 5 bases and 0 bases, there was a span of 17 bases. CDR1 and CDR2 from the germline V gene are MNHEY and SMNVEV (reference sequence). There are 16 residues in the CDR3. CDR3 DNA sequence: TGTGCCAGCAGTAGACCGGGACCGAGGAGCTCCTACGAGCAGTACTTC. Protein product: CASSRPGPRSSYEQYF.

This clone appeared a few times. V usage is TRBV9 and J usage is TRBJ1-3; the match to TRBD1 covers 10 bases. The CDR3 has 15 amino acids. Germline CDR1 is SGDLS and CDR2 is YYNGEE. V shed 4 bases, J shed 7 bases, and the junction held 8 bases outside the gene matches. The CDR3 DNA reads TGTGCCAGCAGCAAAGAAGGGACAGGGGATAACACCATATATTTT. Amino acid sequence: CASSKEGTGDNTIYF.

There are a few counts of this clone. In nucleotides, the CDR3 is TGTGCCAGCAGTTCAGATGGCCCTGGGGGAGAGAAACTGTTTTTT. Translation: CASSSDGPGGEKLFF. The chain joins TRBV7-9 to TRBJ1-4; D is possibly TRBD1 (5 bases). Germline V CDR1 and CDR2: SEHNR, FQNEAQ (reference sequence). This CDR3 is built from 15 residues. The V end was cut by 6 bases, the J end by 11 bases, with 22 bases between.

The CDR3 sequence is CASSLDAQGNEKLFF. The CDR3 DNA reads TGTGCCAGCAGCTTAGACGCACAGGGGAATGAAAAACTGTTTTTT. The chain joins TRBV7-9 to TRBJ1-4; TRBD1 agrees at 7 bases. The CDR3 length is 15 residues. V lost 1 base, J lost 5 bases, and 4 bases stayed unmatched. Germline assignment: CDR1 SEHNR and CDR2 FQNEAQ (reference sequence).

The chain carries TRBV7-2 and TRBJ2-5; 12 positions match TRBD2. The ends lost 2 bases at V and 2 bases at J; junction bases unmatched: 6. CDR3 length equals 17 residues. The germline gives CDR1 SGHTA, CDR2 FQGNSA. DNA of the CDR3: TGTGCCAGCAGCTTAAGACCGGGACTAGCGGGTCAAGAGACCCAGTACTTC. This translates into CASSLRPGLAGQETQYF.

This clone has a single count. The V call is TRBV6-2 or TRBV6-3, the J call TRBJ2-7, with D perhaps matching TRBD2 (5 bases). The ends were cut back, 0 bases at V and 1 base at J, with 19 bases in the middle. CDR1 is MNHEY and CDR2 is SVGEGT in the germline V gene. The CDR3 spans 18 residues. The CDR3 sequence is CASSYSWSSFSHSYEQYF. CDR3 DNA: TGTGCCAGCAGTTACTCGTGGTCTAGCTTTAGTCATTCCTACGAGCAGTACTTC.